This T cell receptor beta chain was profiled in a study of cytomegalovirus exposure and HLA in healthy donors. Findings and limits, study-wide: TCR beta chains numbering under 200 were designated cytomegalovirus-associated. Reports credit the classifier with highly specific, highly sensitive diagnosis of cytomegalovirus status.

As to this clone: Its antigen is not known.

This CDR3 has 16 amino acids. V was trimmed by 5 bases and J by 5 bases, leaving 18 bases between them. Germline values: CDR1 SGHTA, CDR2 FQGNSA. Data came from immunoSEQ multiplex PCR; TCRdb stores just in-frame clones and leaves some out. The data show some 250,000 clones, less than 95% seen once. The receptor comes from a woman aged 25 to 45 in good health and CMV-seronegative. The chain recombines TRBV7-2 with TRBJ2-2; D may match TRBD1 or TRBD2 (5 bases each). The specimen was PBMCs. The CDR3 is CASSIRDASGTGELFF. CDR3 coding DNA: TGTGCCAGCAGCATAAGGGACGCCTCGGGTACCGGGGAGCTGTTTTTT.